Below are 27 T cell receptor beta chains sequenced from a single sample in a study of cytomegalovirus exposure and HLA in healthy donors. Use of 60 Vbeta and 13 Jbeta primers characterized the PCR. Libraries were prepared by immunoSEQ multiplex PCR; TCRdb keeps only in-frame clonotypes and omits some of them. The data hold about 110,000 clones, with 76% observed a single time. Sequences were obtained from PBMCs. The receptors shown here come from a woman in her 50s in good health and CMV-seropositive.

The rearrangement joins TRBV18 to TRBJ1-5; 8 nucleotides line up with TRBD1. The V gene end was trimmed by 6 bases and the J gene end by 4 bases; junction bases not matched to a gene: 8. Looked up from germline, CDR1 is KGHSH and CDR2 is LQKENI. The CDR3 extends over 15 amino acids. CDR3: CASSLGQAINQPQHF. DNA of the CDR3: TGTGCCAGCTCGCTGGGACAGGCTATTAATCAGCCCCAGCATTTT.

V gene TRBV7-8 combines with J gene TRBJ2-7; TRBD1 aligns across 7 bases. The CDR3 consists of 13 residues. Germline trimming cut 5 bases from V and 4 bases from J; bases unmatched to any gene: 5. CDR1 and CDR2 (germline): SGHVS, FQNEAQ. CDR3 protein: CASSPRGSYEQYF. CDR3 DNA: TGTGCCAGCAGCCCCAGGGGGTCTTACGAGCAGTACTTC.

V usage is TRBV5-1 and J usage is TRBJ1-2; D remains unclear. Trimming took off 3 bases at V and 5 bases at J, with 17 bases between the two ends. The CDR3 has 15 residues. Germline-derived CDR1 and CDR2 are SGHRS and YFSETQ. CDR3 in amino acids: CASSSEPGPSYGYTF. The CDR3 nucleotides are TGCGCCAGCAGCTCCGAACCGGGTCCCTCATATGGCTACACCTTC.

This chain links TRBV27 with TRBJ1-2; TRBD1 matches at 7 bases. Unmatched junction bases numbered 10, after V lost 5 bases and J lost 4 bases. CDR1 and CDR2 (germline): MNHEY, SMNVEV (reference sequence). The CDR3 loop spans 15 amino acids. The CDR3 is CASSPGTATFYGYTF. The CDR3 region has the DNA TGTGCCAGCAGTCCTGGGACAGCTACCTTCTATGGCTACACCTTC.

CDR3 coding DNA: TGTGCCAGCAGCCTAGGACTAGCGGGAGGATATGAGCAGTTCTTC. Its translation is CASSLGLAGGYEQFF. V and J are TRBV9 and TRBJ2-1, with TRBD2 identical over 14 bases. The CDR3 extends over 15 amino acids. J lost 8 bases, V lost 4 bases, and 5 bases had no gene match. CDR1 SGDLS and CDR2 YYNGEE come from the germline V gene.

The rearrangement uses TRBV5-1 and TRBJ2-7; 8 bases align to TRBD2. The length of the CDR3 is 15 residues. The V segment lost 4 bases and the J segment 3 bases; nucleotides outside the gene matches: 9. Germline values: CDR1 SGHRS, CDR2 YFSETQ. CDR3 sequence (DNA): TGCGCCAGCAGCCTCTCCTCGGGGGGGGGCTACGAGCAGTACTTC. It is translated as CASSLSSGGGYEQYF.

The rearrangement links TRBV5-6 to TRBJ2-7; possible D gene TRBD1, 5 bases. The CDR3 loop spans 13 amino acids. CDR1 and CDR2 (germline): SGHDT, YYEEEE. Trimming shortened V by 4 bases and J by 3 bases, and 11 bases separated the two germline ends. CDR3 sequence: CASSPGRDYEQYF. In DNA, the CDR3 is TGTGCCAGCAGCCCGGGCAGGGACTACGAGCAGTACTTC.

The chain combines TRBV19 with TRBJ1-4; tentative D call: TRBD1 (6 bases). The CDR3 runs 16 residues. The V gene's germline CDR1 is LNHDA and CDR2 SQIVND (reference sequence). The V end was cut by 6 bases, the J end by 7 bases, with 21 bases between. CDR3 in amino acids: CASRRTPQGDGEKLFF. In DNA form, the CDR3 reads TGTGCCAGTAGGCGTACCCCACAGGGAGATGGTGAAAAACTGTTTTTT.

The chain uses TRBV19 and TRBJ1-5, with D possibly matching TRBD1 (5 bases). The V gene's germline CDR1 is LNHDA and CDR2 SQIVND (reference sequence). The CDR3 runs to 14 residues. The V and J ends lost 5 bases and 7 bases respectively, with 15 bases between them. CDR3 in amino acids: CASSPGRGEQPQHF. The CDR3 DNA sequence: TGTGCCAGTAGTCCAGGGCGGGGTGAACAGCCCCAGCATTTT.

In this sample, this clone turned up a few times. This chain connects TRBV9 to TRBJ2-1; TRBD1 agrees at 9 bases. CDR1 SGDLS and CDR2 YYNGEE come from the germline V gene. With 3 bases clipped from V and 8 bases from J, the junction kept 6 bases outside the gene matches. The CDR3 consists of 14 residues. CDR3 amino acids: CASSAGTGKDEQFF. CDR3 sequence (DNA): TGTGCCAGCAGCGCCGGGACAGGGAAAGATGAGCAGTTCTTC.

This clone was observed a few times. This chain links TRBV4-2 with TRBJ1-4, with TRBD1 identical over 7 bases. Germline lookup yields CDR1 LGHNA and CDR2 YNFKEQ. The J segment lost 4 bases and the V segment lost 1 base, leaving 3 bases of the junction unmatched. CDR3 size: 15 residues. CDR3 sequence reads: CASSQVAGGNEKLFF. The CDR3 coding sequence is TGTGCCAGCAGCCAAGTCGCAGGGGGTAATGAAAAACTGTTTTTT.

This chain links TRBV4-3 with TRBJ2-3; TRBD2 matches at 9 bases. Per the germline V gene, CDR1 is LGHNA and CDR2 is YSLEER. V shed 0 bases, J shed 6 bases, and the junction held 4 bases outside the gene matches. This CDR3 has 15 amino acids. The CDR3 DNA reads TGCGCCAGCAGCCAAGAAATAGCGGGGGCGGATACGCAGTATTTT. Encoded protein: CASSQEIAGADTQYF.

This clone showed up just a few times. This chain joins TRBV6-5 and TRBJ1-2; D is perhaps TRBD1 (6 bases). V was pared by 5 bases and J by 3 bases, with 16 bases between. Looked up from germline, CDR1 is MNHEY and CDR2 is SVGAGI. The CDR3 loop spans 15 amino acids. CDR3 amino acids: CASSGQMGADYGYTF. CDR3 bases: TGTGCCAGCAGTGGACAGATGGGGGCGGACTATGGCTACACCTTC.

In its sample, this clone was seen once. V and J are TRBV23-1 and TRBJ1-2; 7 nucleotides line up with TRBD1. TRBV23-1 falls under the ORF class, with uncertain function. The ends lost 4 bases at V and 6 bases at J; junction bases unmatched: 8. The CDR3 extends over 14 amino acids. CDR3 sequence reads: CASSRRGDRDGYTF. For the CDR3, the DNA is TGCGCCAGCAGTCGCAGGGGAGACAGGGATGGCTACACCTTC.

The V gene is TRBV7-2, the J gene TRBJ2-7, with D possibly TRBD1 on 6 matching bases. The V gene lost 0 bases and the J gene lost 7 bases, with 13 bases spanning the gap. The CDR3 has 14 amino acids. Germline-derived CDR1 and CDR2 are SGHTA and FQGNSA. The CDR3 nucleotides read TGTGCCAGCAGCTTAGCGGGGGCCACGGTGGAGCAGTACTTC. Translating gives CASSLAGATVEQYF.

V gene TRBV15 combines with J gene TRBJ2-3, with D possibly TRBD2 on 6 matching bases. This CDR3 has 14 amino acids. Per germline, CDR1 LNHNV and CDR2 YYDKDF (reference sequence). The V and J ends lost 0 bases and 7 bases respectively, with 11 bases between them. The CDR3 protein is CATSRDTGGNTQYF. The CDR3 coding sequence is TGTGCCACCAGCAGAGATACTGGAGGGAATACGCAGTATTTT.

The chain couples TRBV7-3 to TRBJ1-1; D ambiguous. Trimming shortened V by 5 bases and J by 1 base, and 11 bases separated the two germline ends. Germline CDR1 is SGHTA and CDR2 is FQGTGA. The CDR3 totals 14 residues. CDR3 sequence reads: CASSPGMANTEAFF. The CDR3 coding sequence is TGTGCCAGCAGCCCGGGGATGGCGAACACTGAAGCTTTCTTT.

The chain employs TRBV10-3 and TRBJ2-3; 11 bases are shared with TRBD2. In germline, CDR1 is ENHRY, CDR2 SYGVKD. The length of the CDR3 is 18 residues. The trim removed 4 bases at V and 1 base at J, leaving 10 bases unmatched. The CDR3 sequence is CAISASTSGAFGTDTQYF. CDR3 nucleotide sequence: TGTGCCATCAGTGCATCGACTAGCGGGGCATTTGGCACAGATACGCAGTATTTT.

This clone was detected only a few times. The chain links TRBV5-6 to TRBJ1-1, with 7 nucleotides matching TRBD1. The junction had 9 bases not matched to a gene; V was cut back by 3 bases and J by 4 bases. The germline V gene encodes CDR1 SGHDT and CDR2 YYEEEE. The CDR3 is made up of 15 amino acids. CDR3 DNA: TGTGCCAGCAGCTCCTATAGACAGGGAGGCACTGAAGCTTTCTTT. This codes for CASSSYRQGGTEAFF.

V gene TRBV9 combines with J gene TRBJ2-2, with a tentative D call TRBD2 (6 bases). The V gene's germline CDR1 is SGDLS and CDR2 YYNGEE. The V end lost 4 bases, the J end lost 3 bases, and 16 bases lay between the germline ends. CDR3 length equals 16 residues. In nucleotides, the CDR3 is TGTGCCAGCAGCCCCGGGGGTAGCGGTCACACCGGGGAGCTGTTTTTT. Its protein is CASSPGGSGHTGELFF.

This chain links TRBV7-2 with TRBJ2-5; maybe TRBD2 (5 bases). Germline V gene lookup returns CDR1 SGHTA and CDR2 FQGNSA. The CDR3 loop spans 14 amino acids. V was cut by 3 bases and J by 1 base, with 9 bases left in between. This CDR3 reads CASSFGGPQETQYF. CDR3 nucleotide sequence: TGTGCCAGCAGCTTTGGCGGGCCCCAAGAGACCCAGTACTTC.

A note on this clone: Compared with germline, one end of the junction differs, possibly owing to a read error. This chain connects TRBV7-9 to TRBJ1-2; 10 bases match TRBD1. Germline CDR1 reads SEHNR; CDR2 reads FQNEAQ (reference sequence). This CDR3 is built from 16 residues. Written as DNA, the CDR3 is TGTTCCAGCAGTTCCGGGACAGGGGTTAGGAACTATGGCTACACCTTC. Encoded protein: CSSSSGTGVRNYGYTF.

In its sample, this clone was seen a few times. The chain recombines TRBV13 with TRBJ1-2; TRBD1 matches 8 bases. The CDR3 is 15 amino acids. Per the germline V gene, CDR1 is PRHDT and CDR2 is FYEKMQ (reference sequence). Trimming removed 5 bases from V and 8 bases from J; junction bases left unmatched: 13. The CDR3 DNA is TGTGCCAGCAGCCCAGGGGCGACAGGGGTTGGGGGCTACACCTTC. Translating gives CASSPGATGVGGYTF.

The chain couples TRBV7-2 to TRBJ1-2, with D uncertain. Germline V gene sequence: CDR1 SGHTA, CDR2 FQGNSA. CDR3 length: 13 residues. Trimming removed 6 bases at V and 13 bases at J, with 21 bases between. The CDR3 protein is CASRLTPGLTSTF. Here the CDR3 DNA reads TGTGCCAGCAGGTTGACCCCCGGGTTAACTAGCACCTTC.

The DNA of the CDR3 is TGCGCCAGCAGCCAAGGGGCGACAGCACAAGAGACCCAGTACTTC. It translates to CASSQGATAQETQYF. The V call is TRBV4-3, the J call TRBJ2-5, with D tentatively TRBD1 (5 bases). Germline CDR1 is LGHNA and CDR2 is YSLEER. The CDR3 has 15 residues. Trimming stripped 1 base from V and 2 bases from J, with 11 bases between.

This clone has a single count. The chain links TRBV11-3 to TRBJ2-5, with 8 bases that match TRBD1. The J call may be wrong; the DNA end is better matched by TRBJ2-7. Germline V gene sequence: CDR1 SGHNT, CDR2 YENEEA. The CDR3 runs 14 residues. CDR3 coding DNA: TGTGCCAGCAGCGGGAGGACAGGGCATGGCGAGCAGTACTTC. Protein product: CASSGRTGHGEQYF.

This clone appeared a few times. The genes are TRBV7-3 and TRBJ1-2, with TRBD1 matching over 12 bases. Germline CDR1 and CDR2: SGHTA and FQGTGA. The length of the CDR3 is 16 residues. V was pared by 5 bases and J by 4 bases, with 8 bases of the junction left unmatched. Here the CDR3 DNA reads TGTGCCAGCAGCCCGGGGGGACAGGGGGCTAGCTATGGCTACACCTTC. Translation: CASSPGGQGASYGYTF.